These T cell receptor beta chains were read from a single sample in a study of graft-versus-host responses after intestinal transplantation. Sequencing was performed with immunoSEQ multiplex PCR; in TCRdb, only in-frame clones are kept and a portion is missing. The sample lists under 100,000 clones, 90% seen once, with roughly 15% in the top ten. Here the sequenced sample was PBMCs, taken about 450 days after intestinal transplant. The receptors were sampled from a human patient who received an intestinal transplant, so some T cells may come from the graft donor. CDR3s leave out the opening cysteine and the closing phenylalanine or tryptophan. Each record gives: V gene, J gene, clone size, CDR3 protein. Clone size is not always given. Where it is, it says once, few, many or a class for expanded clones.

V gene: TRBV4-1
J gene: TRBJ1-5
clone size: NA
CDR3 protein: ASSHSPGQGVGQPQH

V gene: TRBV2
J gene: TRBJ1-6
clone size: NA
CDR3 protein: ASRSDRRAQNSPLH

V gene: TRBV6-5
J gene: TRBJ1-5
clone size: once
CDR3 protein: ASSYGGFSNQPQH

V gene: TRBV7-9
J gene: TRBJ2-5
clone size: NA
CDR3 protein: ASSFFSGETQY

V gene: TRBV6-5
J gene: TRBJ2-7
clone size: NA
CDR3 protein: ASSTPGRGYEQY

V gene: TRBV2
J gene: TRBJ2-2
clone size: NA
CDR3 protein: ASKDRVRGNTGELF

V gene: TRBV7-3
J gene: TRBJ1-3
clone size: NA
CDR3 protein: ASSHKRSSGNTIY

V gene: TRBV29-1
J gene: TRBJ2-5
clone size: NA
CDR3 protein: SVVPGPPETQY

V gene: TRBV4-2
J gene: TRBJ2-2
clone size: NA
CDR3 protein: ASSQVFGSGELF

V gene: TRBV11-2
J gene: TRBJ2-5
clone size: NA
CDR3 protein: ASSLAVLAGWYQETQY

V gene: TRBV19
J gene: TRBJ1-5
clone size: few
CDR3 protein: ASSMTAGGNQPQH

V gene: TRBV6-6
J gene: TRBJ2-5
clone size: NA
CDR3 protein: ASRRTKETQY

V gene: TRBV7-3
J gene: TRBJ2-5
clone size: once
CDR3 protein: ASSPGGAQETQY

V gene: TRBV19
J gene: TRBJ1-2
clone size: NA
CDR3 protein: ASSPGTGGDYGYT

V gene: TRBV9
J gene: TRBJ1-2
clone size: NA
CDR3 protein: ASSGTRGYGYT

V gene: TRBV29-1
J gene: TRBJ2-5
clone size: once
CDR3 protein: SVEGGWETQY

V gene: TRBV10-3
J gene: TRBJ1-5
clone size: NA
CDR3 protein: AISEGGLGNQPQH

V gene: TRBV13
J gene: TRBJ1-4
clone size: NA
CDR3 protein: ASSIGQRNEKLF

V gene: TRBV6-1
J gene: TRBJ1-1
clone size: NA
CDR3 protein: ASSEFSEAENTEAF

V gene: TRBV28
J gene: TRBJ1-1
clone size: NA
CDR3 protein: ASSLFMGEGTEAF

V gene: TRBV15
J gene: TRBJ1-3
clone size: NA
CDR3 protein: ATSREVPPRMGNTIY